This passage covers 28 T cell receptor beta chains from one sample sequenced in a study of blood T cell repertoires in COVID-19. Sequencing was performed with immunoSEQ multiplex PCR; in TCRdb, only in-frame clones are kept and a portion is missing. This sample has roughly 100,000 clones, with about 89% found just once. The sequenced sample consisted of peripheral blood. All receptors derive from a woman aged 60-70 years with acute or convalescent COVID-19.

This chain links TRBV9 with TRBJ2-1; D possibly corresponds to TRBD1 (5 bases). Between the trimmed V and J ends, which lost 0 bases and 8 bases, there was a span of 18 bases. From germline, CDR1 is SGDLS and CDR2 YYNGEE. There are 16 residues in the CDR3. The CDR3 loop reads CASSVGVVGPWDEQFF. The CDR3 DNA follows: TGTGCCAGCAGCGTAGGGGTAGTGGGGCCTTGGGATGAGCAGTTCTTC.

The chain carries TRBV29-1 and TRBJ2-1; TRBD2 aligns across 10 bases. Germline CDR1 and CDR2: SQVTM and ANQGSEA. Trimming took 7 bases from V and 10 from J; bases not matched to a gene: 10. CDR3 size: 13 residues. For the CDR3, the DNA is TGCAGCGGGGGGCTAGCGGGAGCGCGGGAGCAGTTCTTC. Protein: CSGGLAGAREQFF.

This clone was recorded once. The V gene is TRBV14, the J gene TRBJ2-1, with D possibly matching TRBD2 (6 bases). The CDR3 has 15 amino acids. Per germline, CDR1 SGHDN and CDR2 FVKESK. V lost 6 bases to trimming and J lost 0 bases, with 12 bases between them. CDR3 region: CASRPGLLSYNEQFF. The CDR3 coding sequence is TGTGCCAGCAGGCCGGGACTCCTCTCCTACAATGAGCAGTTCTTC.

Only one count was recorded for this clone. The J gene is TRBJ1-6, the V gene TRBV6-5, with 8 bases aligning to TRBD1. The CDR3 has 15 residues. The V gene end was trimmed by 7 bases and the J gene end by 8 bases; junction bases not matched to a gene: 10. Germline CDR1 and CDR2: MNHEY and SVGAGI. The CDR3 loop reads CASISETGAYSPLHF. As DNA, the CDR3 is TGTGCCAGCATATCCGAGACAGGGGCTTATTCACCCCTCCACTTT.

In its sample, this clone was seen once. Here the CDR3 DNA reads TGTGCCAGCAGCTTAGATGTAGTCGTGAATGAGCAGTTCTTC. Protein product: CASSLDVVVNEQFF. This chain joins TRBV11-2 and TRBJ2-1, with D hard to call. CDR3 length equals 14 residues. Germline CDR1 SGHAT, CDR2 FQNNGV. Trimming stripped 0 bases from V and 7 bases from J, with 10 bases between.

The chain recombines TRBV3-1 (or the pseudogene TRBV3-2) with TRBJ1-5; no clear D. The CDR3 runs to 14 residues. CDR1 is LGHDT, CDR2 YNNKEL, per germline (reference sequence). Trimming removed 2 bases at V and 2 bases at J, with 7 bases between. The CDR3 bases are TGTGCCAGCAGCCAAACGAGGGGCAATCAGCCCCAGCATTTT. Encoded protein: CASSQTRGNQPQHF.

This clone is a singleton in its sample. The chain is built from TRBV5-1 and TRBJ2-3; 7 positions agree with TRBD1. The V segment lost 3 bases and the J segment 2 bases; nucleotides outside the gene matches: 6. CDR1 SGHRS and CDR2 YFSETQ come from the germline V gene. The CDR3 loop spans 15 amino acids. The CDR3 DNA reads TGCGCCAGCAGCTGGGGTGGACAGGCCACAGATACGCAGTATTTT. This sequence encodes CASSWGGQATDTQYF.

The CDR3 reads CAISESAGRTEAFF. The CDR3 DNA follows: TGTGCCATCAGTGAGTCGGCAGGGCGAACTGAAGCTTTCTTT. The rearrangement uses TRBV10-3 and TRBJ1-1, with a possible D match to TRBD1 (5 bases). Germline V CDR1 and CDR2: ENHRY, SYGVKD. This CDR3 region has 14 residues. V was cut by 0 bases and J by 5 bases, with 10 bases left in between.

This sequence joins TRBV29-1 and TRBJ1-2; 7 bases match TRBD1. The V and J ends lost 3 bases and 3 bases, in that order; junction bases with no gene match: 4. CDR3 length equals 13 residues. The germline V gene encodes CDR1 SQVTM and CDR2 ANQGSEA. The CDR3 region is CSVDLGTDYGYTF. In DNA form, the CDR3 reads TGCAGCGTTGACTTGGGGACAGACTATGGCTACACCTTC.

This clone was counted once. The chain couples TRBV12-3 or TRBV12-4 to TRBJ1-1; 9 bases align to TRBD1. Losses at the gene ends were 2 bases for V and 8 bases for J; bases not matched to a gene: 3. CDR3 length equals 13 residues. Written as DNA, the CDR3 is TGTGCCAGCAGTTTACTTGGGACAGGGGAAGCTTTCTTT. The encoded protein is CASSLLGTGEAFF.

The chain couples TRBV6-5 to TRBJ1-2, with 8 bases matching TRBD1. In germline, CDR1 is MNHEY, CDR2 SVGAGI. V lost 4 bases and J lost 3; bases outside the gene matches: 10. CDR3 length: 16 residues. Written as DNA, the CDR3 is TGTGCCAGCAGTTCGTGGACAGGGCTTAAGGACTATGGCTACACCTTC. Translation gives CASSSWTGLKDYGYTF.

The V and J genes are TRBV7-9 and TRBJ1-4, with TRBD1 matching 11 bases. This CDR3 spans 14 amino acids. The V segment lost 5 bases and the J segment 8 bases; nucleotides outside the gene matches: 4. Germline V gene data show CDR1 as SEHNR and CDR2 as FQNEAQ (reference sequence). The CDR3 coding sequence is TGTGCCAGCAGCGACCGGGACAGGGGGGAAAAACTGTTTTTT. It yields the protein CASSDRDRGEKLFF.

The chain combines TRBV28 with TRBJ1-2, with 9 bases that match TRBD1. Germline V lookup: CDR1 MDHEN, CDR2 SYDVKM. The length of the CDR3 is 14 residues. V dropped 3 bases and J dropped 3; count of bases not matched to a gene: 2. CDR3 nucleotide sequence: TGTGCCAGCAGTTTCGGGACAGGGTACTATGGCTACACCTTC. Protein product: CASSFGTGYYGYTF.

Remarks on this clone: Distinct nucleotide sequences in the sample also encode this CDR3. CDR3 in amino acids: CASSPSEGNTEAFF. In nucleotides, the CDR3 is TGTGCCAGCTCACCTTCAGAGGGGAACACTGAAGCTTTCTTT. The chain links TRBV18 to TRBJ1-1; no clear D. This CDR3 spans 14 amino acids. V was trimmed by 3 bases and J by 1 base, leaving 9 bases between them. Germline V gene lookup returns CDR1 KGHSH and CDR2 LQKENI. The full variable domain, in which reference TRBV18 and TRBJ1-1 provide the parts outside the CDR3, is NAGVMQNPRHLVRRRGQEARLRCSPMKGHSHVYWYRQLPEEGLKFMVYLQKENIIDESGMPKERFSAEFPKEGPSILRIQQVVRGDSAAYFCASSPSEGNTEAFFGQGTRLTVV.

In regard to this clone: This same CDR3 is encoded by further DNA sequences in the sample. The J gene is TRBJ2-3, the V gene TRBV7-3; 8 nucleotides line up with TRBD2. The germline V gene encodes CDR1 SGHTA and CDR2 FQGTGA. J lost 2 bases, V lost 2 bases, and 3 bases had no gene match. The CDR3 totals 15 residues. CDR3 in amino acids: CASSLAGGSTDTQYF. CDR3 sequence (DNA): TGTGCCAGCAGCTTAGCGGGAGGCTCCACAGATACGCAGTATTTT.

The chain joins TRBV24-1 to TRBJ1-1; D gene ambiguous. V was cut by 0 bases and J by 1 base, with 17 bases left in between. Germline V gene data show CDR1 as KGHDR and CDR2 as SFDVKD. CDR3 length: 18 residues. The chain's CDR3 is CATSDLWARPGWNTEAFF. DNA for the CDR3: TGTGCCACCAGTGATTTGTGGGCTCGCCCCGGCTGGAACACTGAAGCTTTCTTT.

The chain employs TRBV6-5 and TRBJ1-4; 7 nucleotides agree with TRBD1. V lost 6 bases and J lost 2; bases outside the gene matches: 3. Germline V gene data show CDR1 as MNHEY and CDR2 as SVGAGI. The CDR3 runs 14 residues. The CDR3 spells CASRHRGTNEKLFF. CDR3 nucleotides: TGTGCCAGCAGGCACAGGGGTACTAATGAAAAACTGTTTTTT.

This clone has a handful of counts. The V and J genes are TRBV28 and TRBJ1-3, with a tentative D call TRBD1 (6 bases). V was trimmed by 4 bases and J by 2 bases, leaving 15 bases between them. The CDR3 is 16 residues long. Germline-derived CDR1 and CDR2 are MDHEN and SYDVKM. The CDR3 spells CASSSAGTKTGNTIYF. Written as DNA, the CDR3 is TGTGCCAGCAGTTCTGCCGGGACAAAAACTGGAAACACCATATATTTT.

CDR3 sequence: CSVEDARTGYYTF. In DNA form, the CDR3 reads TGCAGCGTTGAAGATGCAAGGACAGGGTACTACACCTTC. The V call is TRBV29-1, the J call TRBJ1-2, with 8 bases aligning to TRBD1. J gave up 10 bases and V 0 bases, and 7 bases lay outside the gene matches. The CDR3 loop spans 13 amino acids. The germline gives CDR1 SQVTM, CDR2 ANQGSEA.

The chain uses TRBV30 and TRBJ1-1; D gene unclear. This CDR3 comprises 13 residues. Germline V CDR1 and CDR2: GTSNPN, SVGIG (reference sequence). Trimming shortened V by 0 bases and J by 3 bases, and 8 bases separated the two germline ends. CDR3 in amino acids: CAWSVVSDTEAFF. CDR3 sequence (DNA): TGTGCCTGGAGTGTAGTCAGCGACACTGAAGCTTTCTTT.

CDR3 loop: CATSTTSVPEYTDTQYF. The CDR3, as DNA: TGTGCCACCAGCACGACTAGCGTTCCGGAGTACACAGATACGCAGTATTTT. The chain carries TRBV24-1 and TRBJ2-3; 8 positions agree with TRBD2. This CDR3 has 17 amino acids. V lost 7 bases and J lost 2; bases outside the gene matches: 13. Germline lookup yields CDR1 KGHDR and CDR2 SFDVKD.

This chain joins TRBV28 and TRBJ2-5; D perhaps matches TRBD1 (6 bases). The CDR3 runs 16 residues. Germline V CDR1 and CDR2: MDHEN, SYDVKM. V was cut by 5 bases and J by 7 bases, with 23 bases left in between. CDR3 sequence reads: CASSTGTRSSGGTQYF. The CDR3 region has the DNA TGTGCCAGCAGTACCGGGACACGAAGCTCTGGAGGGACCCAGTACTTC.

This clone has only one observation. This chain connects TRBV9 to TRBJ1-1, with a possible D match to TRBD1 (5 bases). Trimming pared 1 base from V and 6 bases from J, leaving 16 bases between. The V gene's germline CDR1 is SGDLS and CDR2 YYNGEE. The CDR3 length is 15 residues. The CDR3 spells CASSVRSTEAAEAFF. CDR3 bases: TGTGCCAGCAGCGTAAGGTCGACAGAGGCGGCTGAAGCTTTCTTT.

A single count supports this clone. This chain's CDR3 is CASSPPRSGGGGTEAFF. As DNA, the CDR3 is TGTGCCAGCTCACCACCGCGATCCGGGGGTGGGGGAACTGAAGCTTTCTTT. V and J are TRBV18 and TRBJ1-1; D might be TRBD1 (5 bases). Germline V gene data show CDR1 as KGHSH and CDR2 as LQKENI. V shed 0 bases and J shed 5 bases, with 19 bases lying between them. The CDR3 is 17 amino acids.

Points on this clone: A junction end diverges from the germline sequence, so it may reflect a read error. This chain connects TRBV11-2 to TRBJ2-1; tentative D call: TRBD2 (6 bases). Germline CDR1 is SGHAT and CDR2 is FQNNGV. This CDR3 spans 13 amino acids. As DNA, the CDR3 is TGTGCCAGCAGCCTAGAATGGGGGGATGAGCAGTTCTTC. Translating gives CASSLEWGDEQFF.

The CDR3 DNA follows: TGCGCCAGCAGCCCTACCACAGGGGTGGCCCTTGAAGCTTTCTTT. This sequence encodes CASSPTTGVALEAFF. V is TRBV5-1 and J is TRBJ1-1; TRBD1 aligns across 7 bases. Germline CDR1 SGHRS, CDR2 YFSETQ. V was pared by 4 bases and J by 7 bases, with 13 bases of the junction left unmatched. The CDR3 consists of 15 residues.

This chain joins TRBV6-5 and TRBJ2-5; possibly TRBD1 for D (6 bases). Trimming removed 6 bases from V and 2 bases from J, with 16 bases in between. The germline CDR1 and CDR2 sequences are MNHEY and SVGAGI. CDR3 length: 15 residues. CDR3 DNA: TGTGCCAGCAGGGGGGCAGCCGTAGGACAAGAGACCCAGTACTTC. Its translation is CASRGAAVGQETQYF.

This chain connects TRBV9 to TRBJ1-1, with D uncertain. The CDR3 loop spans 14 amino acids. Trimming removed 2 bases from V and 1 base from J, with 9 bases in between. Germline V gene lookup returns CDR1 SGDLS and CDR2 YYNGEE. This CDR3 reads CASSVEGENTEAFF. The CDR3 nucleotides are TGTGCCAGCAGCGTCGAGGGAGAGAACACTGAAGCTTTCTTT.